The clone carrying this T cell receptor beta chain was detected many times. Its antigen is undetermined. The time point was: pre-sensitization, week 0. Treatment described: therapeutic diphenylcyclopropenone sensitization with weekly scalp DPC. Venepuncture was done earlier than the placement of each patch test. TCRdb reanalysed the RACE reads using MiXCR and keeps one entry per CDR3 protein. The sample holds 55,000 to 75,000 distinct CDR3 sequences, about 7% seen once. Germline values: CDR1 LGHDT, CDR2 YNNKEL (reference sequence). Trimming removed 0 bases from V and 5 bases from J, with 7 bases in between. The CDR3 runs to 14 residues. These data belong to a study of human T cells and chemical hapten exposure. For the study at large: Patch tests put 0.01% DPC on the upper back, and the results were checked at 6 days. General study points: It should be noted that donors had alopecia, so their immune response may differ from healthy people's.

The J gene is TRBJ2-2, the V gene TRBV3-1; D is unclear. The sequencing used whole blood, collected in connection with sensitization to the hapten diphenylcyclopropenone (DPC). This clonotype was sampled from a woman in her thirties with alopecia areata. Some clones in this sample may be carry-over from other donors' samples. The CDR3 DNA follows: TGTGCCAGCAGCCAAGATGGGGAAACCGGGGAGCTGTTTTTT. Protein sequence: CASSQDGETGELFF.